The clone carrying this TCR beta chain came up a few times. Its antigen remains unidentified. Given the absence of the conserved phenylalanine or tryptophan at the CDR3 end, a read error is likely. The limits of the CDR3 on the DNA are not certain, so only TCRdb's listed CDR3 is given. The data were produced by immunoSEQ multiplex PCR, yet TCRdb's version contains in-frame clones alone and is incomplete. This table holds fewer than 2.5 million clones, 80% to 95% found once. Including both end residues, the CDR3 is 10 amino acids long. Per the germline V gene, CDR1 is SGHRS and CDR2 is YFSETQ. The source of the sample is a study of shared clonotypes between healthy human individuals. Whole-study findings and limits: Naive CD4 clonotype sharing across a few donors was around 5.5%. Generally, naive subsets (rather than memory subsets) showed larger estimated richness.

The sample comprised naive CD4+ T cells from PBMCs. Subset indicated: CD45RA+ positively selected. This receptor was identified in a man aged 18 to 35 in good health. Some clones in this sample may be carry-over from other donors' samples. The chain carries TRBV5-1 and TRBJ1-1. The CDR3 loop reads CASSVNPSVT.